Listed here are 11 T cell receptor beta chains from one sample, sequenced in a study of T cell responses to AZD1222 COVID-19 vaccine (dated by TCRdb to the early 2020s). Receptor amplification or capture employed the immunoSEQ multiplex PCR assay. TCRdb stores this immuneACCESS table with in-frame sequences only. Part of the clones is absent; in the studies checked, under half of the shortfall reflects unresolved V genes, and no reason is known for the rest. Within this sample are roughly 120,000 clones, with 80% to 90% of them counted one time only. The ten biggest clones cover roughly 8.9% of the sample. Reading the label with the study, this specimen's time point is: baseline before first vaccination. This material consisted of peripheral blood, taken on day 0 of AZD1222 vaccination. The receptor set was obtained from an adult in good health.

The chain carries TRBV2 and TRBJ2-7, with unresolved D. Deletions cut 7 bases from V and 3 bases from J, with 10 bases between. The CDR3 covers 12 residues. Germline V lookup: CDR1 SNHLY, CDR2 FYNNEI. As DNA, the CDR3 is TGTGCCAGCAAGGATATCAGCTACGAGCAGTACTTC. Translated, it gives CASKDISYEQYF.

The V call is TRBV24-1, the J call TRBJ1-2; possible D gene TRBD1, 5 bases. The germline V and J ends were trimmed by 4 bases and 7 bases, with 9 bases remaining between them. Germline CDR1 and CDR2: KGHDR and SFDVKD. CDR3 size: 12 residues. The CDR3, as DNA: TGTGCCACCAGTGAGGGGGATAGTGGCTACACCTTC. Its translation is CATSEGDSGYTF.

The table lists this clone with a few counts. V and J are TRBV16 and TRBJ2-5; TRBD2 is a possible D gene (7 bases). In germline, CDR1 is KGHSY, CDR2 FQNENV. Trimming pared 0 bases from V and 4 bases from J, leaving 18 bases between. CDR3 length: 17 residues. Here the CDR3 reads CASSQSGRGTRGETQYF. The DNA for the CDR3 is TGTGCCAGCAGCCAATCGGGGAGGGGGACACGTGGAGAGACCCAGTACTTC.

This rearrangement joins TRBV28 to TRBJ1-3, with D perhaps TRBD1 (5 bases). The CDR3 covers 16 residues. Germline values: CDR1 MDHEN, CDR2 SYDVKM. Trimming shortened V by 8 bases and J by 0 bases, and 17 bases separated the two germline ends. The CDR3 is CASRRGARLSGNTIYF. DNA of the CDR3: TGTGCCAGCCGTCGCGGGGCCAGACTCTCTGGAAACACCATATATTTT.

The chain is built from TRBV2 and TRBJ1-5; D may be TRBD1 (5 bases). Trimming left V 6 bases short and J 0 bases short, with 15 bases between. This CDR3 contains 16 residues. Germline values: CDR1 SNHLY, CDR2 FYNNEI. The CDR3 loop reads CASRRDRVGSNQPQHF. The CDR3 DNA is TGTGCCAGCAGGAGAGACAGAGTAGGTAGCAATCAGCCCCAGCATTTT.

The chain employs TRBV12-3 or TRBV12-4 and TRBJ2-7; 8 bases agree with TRBD1. The V segment lost 5 bases and the J segment 6 bases; nucleotides outside the gene matches: 6. The CDR3 totals 13 residues. Here the CDR3 reads CASSPPTGVEQYF. CDR3 nucleotide sequence: TGTGCCAGCAGTCCTCCGACAGGGGTCGAGCAGTACTTC.

This chain links TRBV4-1 with TRBJ1-2; perhaps TRBD1 as D (5 bases). Germline assignment: CDR1 MGHRA and CDR2 YSYEKL. The CDR3 loop spans 15 amino acids. Trimming left V 2 bases short and J 8 bases short, with 18 bases between. The CDR3 sequence: CASSQPLEGPRGYTF. CDR3 in DNA: TGCGCCAGCAGCCAACCACTCGAGGGGCCCAGGGGCTACACCTTC.

The chain links TRBV6-5 to TRBJ2-1; D may be TRBD2 (6 bases). The V end was cut by 6 bases, the J end by 15 bases, with 24 bases between. CDR1 MNHEY and CDR2 SVGAGI come from the germline V gene. CDR3 length: 14 residues. This CDR3 reads CASSSRGYPGTRFF. The CDR3 nucleotides are TGTGCCAGCAGCTCCCGGGGTTACCCGGGGACTCGGTTCTTC.

The V and J genes are TRBV3-1 (or the pseudogene TRBV3-2) and TRBJ1-6; TRBD1 matches 9 bases. V lost 5 bases and J lost 11; bases outside the gene matches: 10. CDR1 and CDR2 from the germline V gene are LGHDT and YNNKEL (reference sequence). The CDR3 runs to 15 residues. The CDR3 region has the DNA TGTGCCAGCAGCGTACAAGGGGGACAGGGCCCACCCCTCCACTTT. Its translation: CASSVQGGQGPPLHF.

Comments on this clone: At one of its ends the junction is not consistent with the germline gene, which may arise from a read error. The chain joins TRBV5-4 to TRBJ1-2; 8 nucleotides align to TRBD1. The CDR3 runs to 14 residues. Germline values: CDR1 SGHNT, CDR2 YYREEE (reference sequence). The CDR3 coding sequence is TGTGCCACCAGCGTAAGGACAGGGAACTATGGCTACACCTTC. As protein: CATSVRTGNYGYTF.

J is TRBJ2-7 and V is TRBV9; 15 bases match TRBD2. The V and J ends lost 2 bases and 5 bases, in that order; junction bases with no gene match: 2. Germline V CDR1 and CDR2: SGDLS, YYNGEE. The CDR3 is 15 residues long. The CDR3 region has the DNA TGTGCCAGCAGCGTGGGACTAGCGGGAGGCGACGAGCAGTACTTC. Translation: CASSVGLAGGDEQYF.